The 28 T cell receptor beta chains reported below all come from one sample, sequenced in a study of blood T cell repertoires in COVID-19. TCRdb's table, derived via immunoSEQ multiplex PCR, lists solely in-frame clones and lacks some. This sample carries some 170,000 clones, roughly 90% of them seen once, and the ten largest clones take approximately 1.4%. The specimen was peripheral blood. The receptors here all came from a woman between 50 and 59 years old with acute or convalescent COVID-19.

The CDR3 loop reads CASSGVGQTNSGGYTF. Written as DNA, the CDR3 is TGTGCCAGCAGTGGAGTGGGACAGACAAACTCGGGAGGCTACACCTTC. The rearrangement uses TRBV2 and TRBJ1-2; 7 nucleotides align to TRBD1. Germline lookup yields CDR1 SNHLY and CDR2 FYNNEI. V lost 4 bases and J lost 8; bases outside the gene matches: 16. This CDR3 region has 16 residues.

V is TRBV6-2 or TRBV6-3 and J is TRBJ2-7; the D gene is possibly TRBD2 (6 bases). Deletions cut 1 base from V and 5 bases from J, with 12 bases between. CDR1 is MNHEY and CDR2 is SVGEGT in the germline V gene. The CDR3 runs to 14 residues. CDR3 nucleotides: TGTGCCAGCAGTTACTTCGGGGGAGCGCACGAGCAGTACTTC. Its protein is CASSYFGGAHEQYF.

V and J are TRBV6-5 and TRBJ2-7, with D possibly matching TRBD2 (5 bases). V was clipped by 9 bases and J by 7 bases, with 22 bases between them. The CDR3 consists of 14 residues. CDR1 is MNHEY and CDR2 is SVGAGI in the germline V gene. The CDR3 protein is CARAPRRSKKEQYF. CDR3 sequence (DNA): TGTGCCAGGGCCCCGCGGAGGAGTAAAAAAGAGCAGTACTTC.

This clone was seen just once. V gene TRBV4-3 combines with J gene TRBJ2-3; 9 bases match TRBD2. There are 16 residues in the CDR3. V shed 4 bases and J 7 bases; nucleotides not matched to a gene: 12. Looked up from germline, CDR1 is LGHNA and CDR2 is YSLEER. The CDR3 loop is CASSPLAGVGTHTQYF. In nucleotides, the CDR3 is TGCGCCAGCAGCCCGTTAGCGGGAGTAGGGACCCATACGCAGTATTTT.

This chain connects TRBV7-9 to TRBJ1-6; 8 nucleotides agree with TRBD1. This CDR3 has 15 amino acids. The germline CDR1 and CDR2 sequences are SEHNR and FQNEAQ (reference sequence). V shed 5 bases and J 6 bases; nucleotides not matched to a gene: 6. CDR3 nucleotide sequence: TGTGCCAGCAGCGGGCAGGGACAGGTTAATTCACCCCTCCACTTT. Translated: CASSGQGQVNSPLHF.

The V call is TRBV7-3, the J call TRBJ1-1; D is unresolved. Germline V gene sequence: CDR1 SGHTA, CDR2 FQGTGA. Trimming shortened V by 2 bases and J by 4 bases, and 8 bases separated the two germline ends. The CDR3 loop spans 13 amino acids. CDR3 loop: CASSLDGGTEAFF. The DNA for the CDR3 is TGTGCCAGCAGCTTAGACGGCGGCACTGAAGCTTTCTTT.

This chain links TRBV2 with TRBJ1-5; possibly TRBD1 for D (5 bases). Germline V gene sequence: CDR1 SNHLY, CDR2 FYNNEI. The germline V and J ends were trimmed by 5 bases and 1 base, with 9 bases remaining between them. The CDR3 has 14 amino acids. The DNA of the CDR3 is TGTGCCAGCAGTACGGACACCAGCAATCAGCCCCAGCATTTT. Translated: CASSTDTSNQPQHF.

The CDR3 nucleotides read TGTGCCAGCAGTTACTCAGGGACAGCGGAGACCCAGTACTTC. It encodes CASSYSGTAETQYF. The chain recombines TRBV6-5 with TRBJ2-5, with 7 bases aligning to TRBD1. Losses at the gene ends were 0 bases for V and 5 bases for J; bases not matched to a gene: 3. The length of the CDR3 is 14 residues. Germline CDR1 and CDR2: MNHEY and SVGAGI.

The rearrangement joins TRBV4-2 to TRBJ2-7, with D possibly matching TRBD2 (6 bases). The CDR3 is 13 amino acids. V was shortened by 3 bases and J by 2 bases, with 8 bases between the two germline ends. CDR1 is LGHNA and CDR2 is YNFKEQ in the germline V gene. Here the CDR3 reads CASSHAGPYEQYF. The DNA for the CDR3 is TGTGCCAGCAGCCATGCGGGGCCCTACGAGCAGTACTTC.

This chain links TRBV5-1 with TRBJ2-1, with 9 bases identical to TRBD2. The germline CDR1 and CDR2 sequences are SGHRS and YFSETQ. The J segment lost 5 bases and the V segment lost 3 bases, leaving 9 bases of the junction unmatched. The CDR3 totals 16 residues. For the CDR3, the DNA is TGCGCCAGCAGCTCGTCCGGGACTAGCTTTCACAATGAGCAGTTCTTC. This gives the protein CASSSSGTSFHNEQFF.

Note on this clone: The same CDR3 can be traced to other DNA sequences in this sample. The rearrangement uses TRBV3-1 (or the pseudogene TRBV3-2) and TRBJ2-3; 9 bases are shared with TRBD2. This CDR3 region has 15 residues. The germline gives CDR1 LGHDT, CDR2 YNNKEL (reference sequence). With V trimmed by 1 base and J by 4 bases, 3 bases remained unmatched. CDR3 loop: CASSQVAGGADTQYF. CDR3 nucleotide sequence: TGTGCCAGCAGCCAAGTCGCGGGAGGGGCAGATACGCAGTATTTT.

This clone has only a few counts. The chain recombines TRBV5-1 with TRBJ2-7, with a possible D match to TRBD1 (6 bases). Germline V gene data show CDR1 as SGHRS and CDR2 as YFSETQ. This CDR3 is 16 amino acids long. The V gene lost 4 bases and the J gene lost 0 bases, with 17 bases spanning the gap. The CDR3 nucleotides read TGCGCCAGCAGCCGAACGGGACAAGGACCCTCCTACGAGCAGTACTTC. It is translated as CASSRTGQGPSYEQYF.

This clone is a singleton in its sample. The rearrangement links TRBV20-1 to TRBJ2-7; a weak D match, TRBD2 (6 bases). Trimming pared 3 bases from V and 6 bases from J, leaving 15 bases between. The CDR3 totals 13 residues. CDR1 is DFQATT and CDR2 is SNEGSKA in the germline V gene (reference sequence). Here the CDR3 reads CSASIAVRSEQYF. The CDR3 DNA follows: TGCAGTGCTAGTATAGCGGTAAGATCCGAGCAGTACTTC.

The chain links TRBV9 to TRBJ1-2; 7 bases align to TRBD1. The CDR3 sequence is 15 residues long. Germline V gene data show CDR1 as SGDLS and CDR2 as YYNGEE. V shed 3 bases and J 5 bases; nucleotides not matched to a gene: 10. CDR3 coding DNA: TGTGCCAGCAGCGAGGCCCTAGACAGGGCTTATGGCTACACCTTC. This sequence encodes CASSEALDRAYGYTF. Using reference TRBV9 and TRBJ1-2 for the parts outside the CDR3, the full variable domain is DSGVTQTPKHLITATGQRVTLRCSPRSGDLSVYWYQQSLDQGLQFLIQYYNGEERAKGNILERFSAQQFPDLHSELNLSSLELGDSALYFCASSEALDRAYGYTFGSGTRLTVV.

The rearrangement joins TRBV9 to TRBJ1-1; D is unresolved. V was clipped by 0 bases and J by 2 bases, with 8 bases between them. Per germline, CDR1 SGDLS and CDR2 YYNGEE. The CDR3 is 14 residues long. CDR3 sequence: CASSVGAGNTEAFF. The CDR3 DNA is TGTGCCAGCAGCGTAGGGGCGGGTAACACTGAAGCTTTCTTT.

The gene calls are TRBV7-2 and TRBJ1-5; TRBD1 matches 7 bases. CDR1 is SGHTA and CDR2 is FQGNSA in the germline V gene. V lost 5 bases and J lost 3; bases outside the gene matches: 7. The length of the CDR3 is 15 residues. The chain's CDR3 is CASSPRGQDNQPQHF. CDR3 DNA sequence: TGTGCCAGCAGCCCTAGGGGGCAGGACAATCAGCCCCAGCATTTT.

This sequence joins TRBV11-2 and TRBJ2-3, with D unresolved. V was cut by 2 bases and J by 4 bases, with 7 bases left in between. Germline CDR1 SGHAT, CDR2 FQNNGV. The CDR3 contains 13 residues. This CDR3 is CASSLSAADTQYF. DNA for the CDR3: TGTGCCAGCAGCTTAAGTGCAGCAGATACGCAGTATTTT.

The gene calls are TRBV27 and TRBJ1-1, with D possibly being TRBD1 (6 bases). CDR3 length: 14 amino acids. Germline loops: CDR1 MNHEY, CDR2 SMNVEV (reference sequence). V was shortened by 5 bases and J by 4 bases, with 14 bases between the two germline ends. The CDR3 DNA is TGTGCCAGCAGTCCCGGACAGTCGGGCACTGAAGCTTTCTTT. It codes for CASSPGQSGTEAFF.

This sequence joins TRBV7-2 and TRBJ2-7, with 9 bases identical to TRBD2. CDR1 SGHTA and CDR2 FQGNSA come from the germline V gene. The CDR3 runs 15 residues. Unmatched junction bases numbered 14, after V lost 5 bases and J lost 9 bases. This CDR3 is CASSTLAGTIRGQYF. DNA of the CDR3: TGTGCCAGCAGCACCCTAGCGGGGACAATACGAGGGCAGTACTTC.

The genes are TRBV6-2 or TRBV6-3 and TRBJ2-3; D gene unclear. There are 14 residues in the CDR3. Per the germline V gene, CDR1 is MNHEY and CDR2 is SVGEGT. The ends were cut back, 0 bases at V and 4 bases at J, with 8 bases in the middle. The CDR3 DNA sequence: TGTGCCAGCAGTTACTCGTCCGCAGCAGATACGCAGTATTTT. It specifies CASSYSSAADTQYF.

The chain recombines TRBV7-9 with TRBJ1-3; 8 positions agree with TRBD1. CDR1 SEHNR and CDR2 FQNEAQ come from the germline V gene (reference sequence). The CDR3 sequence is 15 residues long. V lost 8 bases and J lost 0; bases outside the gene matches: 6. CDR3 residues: CASRRDRTSGNTIYF. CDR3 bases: TGTGCCAGCCGCCGGGACAGGACCTCTGGAAACACCATATATTTT.

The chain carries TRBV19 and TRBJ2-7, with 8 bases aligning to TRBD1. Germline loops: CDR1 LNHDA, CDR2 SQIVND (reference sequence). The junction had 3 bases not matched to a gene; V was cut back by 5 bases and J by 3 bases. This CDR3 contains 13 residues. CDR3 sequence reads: CASSVGTGYEQYF. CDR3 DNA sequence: TGTGCCAGTAGTGTCGGGACAGGCTACGAGCAGTACTTC.

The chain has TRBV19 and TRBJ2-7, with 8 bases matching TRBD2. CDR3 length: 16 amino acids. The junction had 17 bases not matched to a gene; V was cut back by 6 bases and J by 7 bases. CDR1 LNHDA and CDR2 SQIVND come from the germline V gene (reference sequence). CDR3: CASSKGTSGPPGEQYF. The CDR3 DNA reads TGTGCCAGTAGCAAAGGAACTAGCGGCCCTCCGGGTGAGCAGTACTTC.

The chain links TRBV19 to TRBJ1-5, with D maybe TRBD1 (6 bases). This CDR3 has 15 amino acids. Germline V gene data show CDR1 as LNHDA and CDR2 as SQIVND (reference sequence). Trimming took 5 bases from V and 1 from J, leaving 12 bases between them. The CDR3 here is CASSWGGLSNQPQHF. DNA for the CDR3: TGTGCCAGTAGTTGGGGGGGGCTCAGCAATCAGCCCCAGCATTTT.

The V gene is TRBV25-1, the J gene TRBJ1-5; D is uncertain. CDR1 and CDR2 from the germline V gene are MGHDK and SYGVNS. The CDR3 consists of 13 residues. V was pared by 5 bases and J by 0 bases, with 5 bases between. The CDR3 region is CASSFRSNQPQHF. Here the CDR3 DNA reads TGTGCCAGCAGTTTCCGTAGCAATCAGCCCCAGCATTTT.

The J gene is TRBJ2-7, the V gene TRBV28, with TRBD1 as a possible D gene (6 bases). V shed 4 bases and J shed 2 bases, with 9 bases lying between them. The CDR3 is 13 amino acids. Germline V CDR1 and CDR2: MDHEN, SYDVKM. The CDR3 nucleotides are TGTGCCAGCAGTTACGACAGGCCCTACGAGCAGTACTTC. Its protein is CASSYDRPYEQYF.

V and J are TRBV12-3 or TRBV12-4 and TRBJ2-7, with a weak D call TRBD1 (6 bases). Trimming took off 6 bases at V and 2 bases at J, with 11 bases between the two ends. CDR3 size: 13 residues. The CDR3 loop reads CASRSTGTYEQYF. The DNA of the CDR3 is TGTGCCAGCAGGTCAACAGGGACCTACGAGCAGTACTTC.

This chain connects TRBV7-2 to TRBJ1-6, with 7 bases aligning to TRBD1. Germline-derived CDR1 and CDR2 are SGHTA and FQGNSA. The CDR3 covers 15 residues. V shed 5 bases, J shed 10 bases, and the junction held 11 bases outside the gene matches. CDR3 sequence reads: CASSPNTGVQSPLHF. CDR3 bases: TGTGCCAGCAGCCCAAACACAGGGGTTCAATCACCCCTCCACTTT. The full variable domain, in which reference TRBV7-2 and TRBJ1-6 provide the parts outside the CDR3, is GAGVSQSPSNKVTEKGKDVELRCDPISGHTALYWYRQSLGQGLEFLIYFQGNSAPDKSGLPSDRFSAERTGGSVSTLTIQRTQQEDSAVYLCASSPNTGVQSPLHFGNGTRLTVT.